The clone carrying this T cell receptor (beta chain) was seen only a few times. Its target is not known. The ends were cut back, 0 bases at V and 7 bases at J, with 19 bases in the middle. Looked up from germline, CDR1 is MGHRA and CDR2 is YSYEKL. The CDR3 contains 16 residues. This table comes from immunoSEQ multiplex PCR, and its TCRdb copy is limited to in-frame clones, with some not included. The table lists approximately 30,000 clones, more than 75% of them singletons. This entry is derived from a study of STAT5B mutations in CD4+ large granular lymphocyte leukemia. Findings of the study overall: TRBV06-family usage was enriched in top patient clones (8/27) versus controls (2/35).

The sequenced sample consisted of CD4+ T cells from blood buffy coats. This chain connects TRBV4-1 to TRBJ2-7; D is undetermined. The clonotype was recovered from a human donor in good health. This chain's CDR3 is CASSQDVGRPPREQYF. The CDR3 region has the DNA TGCGCCAGCAGCCAAGACGTGGGTAGGCCTCCTCGAGAGCAGTACTTC.